The rows below give T cell receptor beta chains drawn from one sample of a study of T cell responses to AZD1222 COVID-19 vaccine. Assay: immunoSEQ multiplex PCR; the TCRdb copy retains only in-frame clones and omits some. There are approximately 150,000 clones in the sample; about 89% occur only once, and over 1.5% lies in the top ten. The sequencing used peripheral blood, collected on day 0 of AZD1222 vaccination. Receptors were obtained from an adult in good health. Both conserved end residues are part of each CDR3. For some rows the clone size is stated as once, few or many, or as a class when expanded; others skip it.

-,17,TRBV2,CASNLGRVSSYNSPLHF
once,16,TRBV5-4,CASSMRGSGSYNEQFF
-,14,TRBV9,CASSASLRGDEAFF
-,13,TRBV27,CASSPGGGNEQFF
-,13,TRBV10-2,CASRQGGNTEAFF
once,12,TRBV7-3,CASSPEGIGQFF
once,13,TRBV11-2,CASSLGQSYEQYF
-,14,TRBV27,CASSLSNRAYEQYF
-,15,TRBV4-1,CASSQEWASYTEAFF
-,15,TRBV9,CASSRDGANTGELFF
-,10,TRBV30,CAWGPYGYTF
-,14,TRBV28,CASSLLQGGYEQYF
once,12,TRBV27,CASKTGGTEAFF
-,13,TRBV19,CASTSHPADTQYF
-,14,TRBV29-1,CSVDIFGFDGEAFF
-,17,TRBV6-2/TRBV6-3,CASSLTSGGSRFGTQYF
-,14,TRBV4-3,CASSRTEVDYEQYF
-,15,TRBV7-2,CASSLGTGLNTEAFF
-,14,TRBV6-5,CASRPTVTGEKLFF
-,16,TRBV19,CASAQPGQGAGEPQHF
-,14,TRBV7-2,CASSFSGQNTEAFF
few,16,TRBV9,CASTQSGTSGADTQYF
few,13,TRBV13,CASSSRQGYGYTF
-,15,TRBV7-3,CASQSLGGTRGEQFF
-,15,TRBV6-1,CASSEAASGANVLTF
once,12,TRBV19,CASSDWAYGYTF
-,19,TRBV28,CASSLGLAGLLVSTDTQYF
-,12,TRBV5-5,CASSYRTYRPFF
-,13,TRBV6-5,CASTRVNNSPLHF
once,14,TRBV2,CASRKGLSQETQYF
-,13,TRBV24-1,CATSTDSQETQYF
-,15,TRBV19,CASSIGHQANYGYTF
once,15,TRBV30,CAWSILIPINYGYTF
-,13,TRBV6-5,CASSYSWNTEAFF
-,12,TRBV6-1,CASSDRRGELFF
-,13,TRBV20-1,CSASWAGDYEQYF
-,13,TRBV28,CASSLFTGNTIYF
-,13,TRBV28,CASSFSPVRALRF
-,13,TRBV9,CASSGGAQDTQYF
-,14,TRBV19,CASSHGQGTGELFF
once,21,TRBV6-2/TRBV6-3,CASSYPSRTSGYQRSSYEQYF
-,14,TRBV7-9,CASSHVGGEGGYTF
-,12,TRBV28,CASSLSAQPQHF
once,17,TRBV7-2,CASSLVLEVTGENIQYF
-,12,TRBV19,CAINTGEGGYTF
-,15,TRBV7-2,CASSLDLGGQETQYF
-,14,TRBV6-5,CASSYNRANTEAFF
-,14,TRBV28,CASRDRVNTGELFF
once,14,TRBV10-1,CASSESKGNTEAFF
-,16,TRBV19,CASSVLGTGANSPLHF
-,14,TRBV19,CASSRGGTAYGYTF
-,13,TRBV10-1,CASSITGVDEQYF
-,15,TRBV2,CASRWDSPPRNEQFF
-,18,TRBV4-2,CASSQDTPGLAGAHEQYF
-,14,TRBV24-1,CAPVGGPGYNEQFF
once,16,TRBV5-5,CASSRGQGDSFYGYTF
-,15,TRBV9,CASSVRDRGGEKLFF
-,17,TRBV7-2,CASSSRLVDYSNQPQHF